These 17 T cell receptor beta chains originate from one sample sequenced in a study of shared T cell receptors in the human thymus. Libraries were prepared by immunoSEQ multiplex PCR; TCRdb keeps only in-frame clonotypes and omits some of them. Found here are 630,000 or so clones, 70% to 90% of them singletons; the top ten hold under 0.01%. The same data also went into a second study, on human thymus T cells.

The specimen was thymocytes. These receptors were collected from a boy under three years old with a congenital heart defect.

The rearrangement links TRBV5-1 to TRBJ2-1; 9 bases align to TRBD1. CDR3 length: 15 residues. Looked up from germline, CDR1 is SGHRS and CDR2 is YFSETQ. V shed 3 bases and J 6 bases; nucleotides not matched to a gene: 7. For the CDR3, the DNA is TGCGCCAGCAGCTCGGACAGGGGATCGGTCAATGAGCAGTTCTTC. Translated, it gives CASSSDRGSVNEQFF.

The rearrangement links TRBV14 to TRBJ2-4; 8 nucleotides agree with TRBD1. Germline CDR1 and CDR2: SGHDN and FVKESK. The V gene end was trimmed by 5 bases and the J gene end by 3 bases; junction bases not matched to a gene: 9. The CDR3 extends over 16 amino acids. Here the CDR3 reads CASSSWTGLFKNIQYF. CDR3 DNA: TGTGCCAGCAGCAGCTGGACAGGGCTTTTCAAAAACATTCAGTACTTC. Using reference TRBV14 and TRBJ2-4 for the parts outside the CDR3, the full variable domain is EAGVTQFPSHSVIEKGQTVTLRCDPISGHDNLYWYRRVMGKEIKFLLHFVKESKQDESGMPNNRFLAERTGGTYSTLKVQPAELEDSGVYFCASSSWTGLFKNIQYFGAGTRLSVL.

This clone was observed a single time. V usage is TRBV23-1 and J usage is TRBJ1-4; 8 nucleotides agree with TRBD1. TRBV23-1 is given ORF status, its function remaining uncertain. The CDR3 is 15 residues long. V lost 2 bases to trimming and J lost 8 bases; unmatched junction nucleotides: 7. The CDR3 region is CASSQPKQGDEKLFF. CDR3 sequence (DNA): TGCGCCAGCAGTCAACCAAAACAGGGGGACGAAAAACTGTTTTTT.

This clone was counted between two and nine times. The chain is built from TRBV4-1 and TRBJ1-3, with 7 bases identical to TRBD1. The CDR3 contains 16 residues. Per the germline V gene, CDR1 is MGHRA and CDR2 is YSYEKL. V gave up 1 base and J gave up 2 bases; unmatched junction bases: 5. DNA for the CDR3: TGCGCCAGCAGCCAAGTCGGACAGGACCCTGGAAACACCATATATTTT. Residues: CASSQVGQDPGNTIYF.

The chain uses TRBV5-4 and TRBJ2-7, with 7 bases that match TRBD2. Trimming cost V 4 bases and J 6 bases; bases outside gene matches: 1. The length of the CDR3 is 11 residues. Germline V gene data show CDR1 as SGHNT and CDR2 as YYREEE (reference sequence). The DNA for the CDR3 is TGTGCCAGCAGCCGCGGGAGCGAGCAGTACTTC. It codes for CASSRGSEQYF.

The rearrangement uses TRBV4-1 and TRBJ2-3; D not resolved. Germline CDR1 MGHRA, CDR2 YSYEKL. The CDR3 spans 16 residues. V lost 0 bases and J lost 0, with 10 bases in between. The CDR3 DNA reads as TGCGCCAGCAGCCAAGATATGCGTTCTAGCACAGATACGCAGTATTTT. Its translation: CASSQDMRSSTDTQYF.

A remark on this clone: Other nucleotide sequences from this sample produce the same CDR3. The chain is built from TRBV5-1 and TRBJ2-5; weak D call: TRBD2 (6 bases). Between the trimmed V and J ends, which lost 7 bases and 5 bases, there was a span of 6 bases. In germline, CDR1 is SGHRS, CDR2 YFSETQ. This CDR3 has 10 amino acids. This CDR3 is CASGGETQYF. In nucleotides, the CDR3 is TGCGCCAGCGGGGGGGAGACCCAGTACTTC.

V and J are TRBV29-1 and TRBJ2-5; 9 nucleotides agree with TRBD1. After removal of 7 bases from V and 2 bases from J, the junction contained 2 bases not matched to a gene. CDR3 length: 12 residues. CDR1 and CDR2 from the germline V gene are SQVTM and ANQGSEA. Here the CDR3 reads CSGQGGQETQYF. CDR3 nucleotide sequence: TGCAGCGGACAGGGGGGTCAAGAGACCCAGTACTTC. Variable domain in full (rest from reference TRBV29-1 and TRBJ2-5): SAVISQKPSRDICQRGTSLTIQCQVDSQVTMMFWYRQQPGQSLTLIATANQGSEATYESGFVIDKFPISRPNLTFSTLTVSNMSPEDSSIYLCSGQGGQETQYFGPGTRLLVL.

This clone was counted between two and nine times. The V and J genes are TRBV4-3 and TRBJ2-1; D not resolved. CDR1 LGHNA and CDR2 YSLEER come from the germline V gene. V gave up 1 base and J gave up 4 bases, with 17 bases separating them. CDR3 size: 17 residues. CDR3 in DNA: TGCGCCAGCAGCCAAGCTAGTTCTCGGGTCTTTTACAATGAGCAGTTCTTC. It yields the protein CASSQASSRVFYNEQFF.

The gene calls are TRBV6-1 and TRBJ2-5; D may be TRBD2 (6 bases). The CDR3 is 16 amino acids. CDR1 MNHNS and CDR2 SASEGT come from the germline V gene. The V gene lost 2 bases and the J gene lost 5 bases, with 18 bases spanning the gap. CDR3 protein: CASSERPGLRRETQYF. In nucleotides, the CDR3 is TGTGCCAGCAGTGAACGGCCGGGACTCCGGCGGGAGACCCAGTACTTC.

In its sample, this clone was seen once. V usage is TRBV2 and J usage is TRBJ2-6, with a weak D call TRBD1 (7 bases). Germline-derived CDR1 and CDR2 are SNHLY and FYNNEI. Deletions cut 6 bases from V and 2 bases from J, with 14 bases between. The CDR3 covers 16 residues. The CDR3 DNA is TGTGCCAGCAGCGACACAGGGGAGGCTGGGGCCAACGTCCTGACTTTC. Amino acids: CASSDTGEAGANVLTF. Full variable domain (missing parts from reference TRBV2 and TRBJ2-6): EPEVTQTPSHQVTQMGQEVILRCVPISNHLYFYWYRQILGQKVEFLVSFYNNEISEKSEIFDDQFSVERPDGSNFTLKIRSTKLEDSAMYFCASSDTGEAGANVLTFGAGSRLTVL.

This CDR3 reads CASSPPGGRRLYNEQFF. The CDR3 DNA sequence: TGTGCCAGCAGTCCCCCGGGCGGGAGAAGGCTCTACAATGAGCAGTTCTTC. V usage is TRBV27 and J usage is TRBJ2-1; 7 bases line up with TRBD2. Germline CDR1 reads MNHEY; CDR2 reads SMNVEV (reference sequence). V was clipped by 5 bases and J by 3 bases; unmatched bases: 13. The CDR3 spans 17 residues.

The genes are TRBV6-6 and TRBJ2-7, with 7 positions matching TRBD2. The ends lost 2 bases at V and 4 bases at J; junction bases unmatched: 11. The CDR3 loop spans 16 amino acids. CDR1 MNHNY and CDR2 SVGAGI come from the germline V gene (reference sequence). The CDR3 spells CASSYGGGSVRYEQYF. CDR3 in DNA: TGTGCCAGCAGTTACGGTGGCGGGAGTGTTAGGTACGAGCAGTACTTC.

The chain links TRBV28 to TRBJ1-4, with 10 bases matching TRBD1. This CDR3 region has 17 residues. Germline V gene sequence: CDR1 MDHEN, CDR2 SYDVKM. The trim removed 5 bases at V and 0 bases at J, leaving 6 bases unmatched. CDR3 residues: CASSLRDRGPTNEKLFF. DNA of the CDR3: TGTGCCAGCAGTCTCCGGGACAGGGGACCAACTAATGAAAAACTGTTTTTT.

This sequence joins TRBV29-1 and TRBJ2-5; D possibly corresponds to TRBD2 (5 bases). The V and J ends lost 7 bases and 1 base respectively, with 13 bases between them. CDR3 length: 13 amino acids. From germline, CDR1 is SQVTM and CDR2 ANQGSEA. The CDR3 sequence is CSASREFQETQYF. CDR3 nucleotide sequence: TGCAGCGCGAGTAGGGAGTTCCAAGAGACCCAGTACTTC. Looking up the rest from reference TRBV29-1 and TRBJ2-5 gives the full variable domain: SAVISQKPSRDICQRGTSLTIQCQVDSQVTMMFWYRQQPGQSLTLIATANQGSEATYESGFVIDKFPISRPNLTFSTLTVSNMSPEDSSIYLCSASREFQETQYFGPGTRLLVL.

The CDR3 region has the DNA TGTGCCAGCAGTCATGAGACAGGACCTAATGAAAAACTGTTTTTT. Amino acid sequence: CASSHETGPNEKLFF. The V gene is TRBV6-6, the J gene TRBJ1-4, with D tentatively TRBD1 (6 bases). The CDR3 sequence is 15 residues long. Between the trimmed V and J ends, which lost 5 bases and 3 bases, there was a span of 13 bases. The germline gives CDR1 MNHNY, CDR2 SVGAGI (reference sequence).

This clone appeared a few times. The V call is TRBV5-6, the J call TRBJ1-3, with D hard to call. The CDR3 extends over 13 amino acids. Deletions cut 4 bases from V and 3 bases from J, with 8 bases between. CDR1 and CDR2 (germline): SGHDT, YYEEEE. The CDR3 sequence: CASSGGNGNTIYF. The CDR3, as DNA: TGTGCCAGCAGCGGAGGGAATGGAAACACCATATATTTT. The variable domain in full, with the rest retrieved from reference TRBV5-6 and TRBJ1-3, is DAGVTQSPTHLIKTRGQQVTLRCSPKSGHDTVSWYQQALGQGPQFIFQYYEEEERQRGNFPDRFSGHQFPNYSSELNVNALLLGDSALYLCASSGGNGNTIYFGEGSWLTVV.